The 16 T cell receptor beta chains reported below all come from one sample, sequenced in a study of identifying expanded T cells in peripheral blood. Here immunoSEQ multiplex PCR was the method, and the copy in TCRdb shows in-frame clones only, minus some. The data hold 100,000 to 150,000 clones, with 86% observed a single time. The material sequenced was blood. All receptors come from a person between 18 and 75 years old in good health.

The rearrangement links TRBV29-1 to TRBJ2-5; D is unclear. CDR3 length: 11 amino acids. The ends were cut back, 2 bases at V and 6 bases at J, with 7 bases in the middle. CDR1 is SQVTM, CDR2 ANQGSEA, per germline. CDR3 DNA: TGCAGCGTTGAATTGGCGCAGACCCAGTACTTC. It encodes CSVELAQTQYF.

The rearrangement joins TRBV19 to TRBJ2-3, with D tentatively TRBD1 (7 bases). V dropped 4 bases and J dropped 0 bases, with 11 bases sitting between them. The CDR3 loop spans 15 amino acids. Per germline, CDR1 LNHDA and CDR2 SQIVND (reference sequence). The CDR3 sequence: CASSKTGTSTDTQYF. CDR3 nucleotide sequence: TGTGCCAGTAGTAAGACAGGGACTAGCACAGATACGCAGTATTTT.

V usage is TRBV20-1 and J usage is TRBJ2-5, with D uncertain. CDR1 is DFQATT and CDR2 is SNEGSKA in the germline V gene (reference sequence). This CDR3 has 10 residues. V was shortened by 5 bases and J by 2 bases, with 3 bases between the two germline ends. CDR3: CSAYQETQYF. The CDR3 nucleotides read TGCAGTGCTTATCAAGAGACCCAGTACTTC.

The chain couples TRBV5-1 to TRBJ1-1; 8 bases map to TRBD1. Germline V gene data show CDR1 as SGHRS and CDR2 as YFSETQ. Unmatched junction bases numbered 2, after V lost 1 base and J lost 0 bases. The CDR3 is made up of 15 amino acids. This CDR3 is CASSLLTGVNTEAFF. The CDR3 DNA is TGCGCCAGCAGCTTGCTGACAGGGGTGAACACTGAAGCTTTCTTT.

On this clone itself: Other DNA sequences in this sample translate to the same CDR3. This chain joins TRBV29-1 and TRBJ2-3; 10 bases align to TRBD2. This CDR3 is 14 amino acids long. The junction had 5 bases not matched to a gene; V was cut back by 4 bases and J by 4 bases. CDR1 SQVTM and CDR2 ANQGSEA come from the germline V gene. This chain's CDR3 is CSVGGLAGADTQYF. The CDR3 DNA sequence: TGCAGCGTTGGAGGTCTAGCGGGAGCAGATACGCAGTATTTT.

In the case of this clone: The sample contains more than one DNA sequence encoding this CDR3. J is TRBJ1-5 and V is TRBV6-5; 8 positions agree with TRBD1. The germline gives CDR1 MNHEY, CDR2 SVGAGI. The CDR3 extends over 13 amino acids. Trimming at V came to 2 bases and at J to 7 bases, leaving 1 base not matched to a gene. The CDR3 sequence: CASSYDRGQPQHF. CDR3 DNA: TGTGCCAGCAGTTACGACAGGGGCCAGCCCCAGCATTTT.

The chain couples TRBV15 to TRBJ1-4; perhaps TRBD1 as D (6 bases). Germline V lookup: CDR1 LNHNV, CDR2 YYDKDF (reference sequence). V shed 3 bases and J shed 4 bases, with 6 bases lying between them. The CDR3 spans 13 residues. The CDR3 reads CATSRDSNEKLFF. In DNA form, the CDR3 reads TGTGCCACCAGCAGGGACAGTAATGAAAAACTGTTTTTT.

The rearrangement joins TRBV18 to TRBJ1-1, with a possible D match to TRBD1 (6 bases). The V gene lost 6 bases and the J gene lost 3 bases, with 14 bases spanning the gap. The CDR3 is 14 residues long. Germline assignment: CDR1 KGHSH and CDR2 LQKENI. The CDR3 DNA reads as TGTGCCAGCTCCGAACAGGGTTTTGACACTGAAGCTTTCTTT. Protein: CASSEQGFDTEAFF.

V usage is TRBV28 and J usage is TRBJ1-5, with D uncertain. The CDR3 extends over 12 amino acids. CDR1 is MDHEN, CDR2 SYDVKM, per germline. V was clipped by 5 bases and J by 4 bases, with 6 bases between them. CDR3 loop: CASSNGNQPQHF. The CDR3 coding sequence is TGTGCCAGCAGTAACGGGAATCAGCCCCAGCATTTT.

V and J are TRBV28 and TRBJ1-2; TRBD1 aligns across 9 bases. V lost 6 bases to trimming and J lost 2 bases; unmatched junction nucleotides: 4. Germline V lookup: CDR1 MDHEN, CDR2 SYDVKM. The CDR3 length is 14 residues. The CDR3 sequence: CASSPTGGNYGYTF. The DNA for the CDR3 is TGTGCCAGCAGCCCGACAGGGGGGAACTATGGCTACACCTTC.

The chain uses TRBV11-2 and TRBJ2-7; D call uncertain. The V end lost 1 base, the J end lost 0 bases, and 7 bases lay between the germline ends. From germline, CDR1 is SGHAT and CDR2 FQNNGV. The CDR3 is 14 residues long. The DNA for the CDR3 is TGTGCCAGCAGCTTAGGGGCCCACTCCTACGAGCAGTACTTC. Its translation is CASSLGAHSYEQYF.

The rearrangement joins TRBV7-2 to TRBJ2-3, with a weak D call TRBD1 (6 bases). The germline V gene has CDR1 SGHTA and CDR2 FQGNSA. There are 13 residues in the CDR3. Trimming removed 2 bases at V and 5 bases at J, with 8 bases between. The CDR3 protein is CASSLLRGDTQYF. The CDR3, as DNA: TGTGCCAGCAGCTTACTCAGGGGAGATACGCAGTATTTT.

V gene TRBV7-9 combines with J gene TRBJ1-5; 10 bases match TRBD1. V shed 5 bases and J 4 bases; nucleotides not matched to a gene: 5. Germline-derived CDR1 and CDR2 are SEHNR and FQNEAQ (reference sequence). This CDR3 is 15 amino acids long. In DNA form, the CDR3 reads TGTGCCAGCAGCCCAATGGGACAGGGGAATCAGCCCCAGCATTTT. Translation gives CASSPMGQGNQPQHF.

V usage is TRBV4-2 and J usage is TRBJ2-2; D gene unclear. This CDR3 is built from 13 residues. The germline V gene has CDR1 LGHNA and CDR2 YNFKEQ. V lost 0 bases, J lost 6 bases, and 5 bases lay in between. Here the CDR3 reads CASSQDLAGELFF. Written as DNA, the CDR3 is TGTGCCAGCAGCCAAGATCTTGCCGGGGAGCTGTTTTTT.

V usage is TRBV7-2 and J usage is TRBJ2-7, with 9 nucleotides matching TRBD2. Germline CDR1 SGHTA, CDR2 FQGNSA. V was clipped by 3 bases and J by 3 bases; unmatched bases: 6. This CDR3 spans 15 amino acids. CDR3 nucleotides: TGTGCCAGCAGCTTCCTAGCGGGATTTCGCTACGAGCAGTACTTC. Translating it yields CASSFLAGFRYEQYF.

The V call is TRBV30, the J call TRBJ2-1; 11 bases line up with TRBD2. The CDR3 contains 19 residues. Per germline, CDR1 GTSNPN and CDR2 SVGIG (reference sequence). V dropped 0 bases and J dropped 2; count of bases not matched to a gene: 12. The CDR3 sequence is CAWSVYGASGGLPYNEQFF. In DNA, the CDR3 is TGTGCCTGGAGTGTATATGGGGCTAGCGGGGGGTTACCCTACAATGAGCAGTTCTTC.